Described below is a single TCR beta chain sequence and its context. Survey-level TCR beta sequencing used the immunoSEQ assay. The table came from immunoSEQ multiplex PCR; TCRdb's copy has only in-frame clones and leaves some out. Here the sample spans about 50,000 clones, 80% to 95% being singletons. V shed 8 bases, J shed 0 bases, and the junction held 7 bases outside the gene matches. CDR3 length: 14 residues. CDR1 is MNHEY and CDR2 is SMNVEV in the germline V gene (reference sequence). Sequencing used PBMCs. This chain joins TRBV27 and TRBJ2-7; 7 bases are a match to TRBD2. This receptor was obtained from a man aged 40-50 years with rheumatoid arthritis. The CDR3 DNA reads as TGTGCCAGCTCCTCCGCGGGGGTCTCCTACGAGCAGTACTTC. Translation gives CASSSAGVSYEQYF.